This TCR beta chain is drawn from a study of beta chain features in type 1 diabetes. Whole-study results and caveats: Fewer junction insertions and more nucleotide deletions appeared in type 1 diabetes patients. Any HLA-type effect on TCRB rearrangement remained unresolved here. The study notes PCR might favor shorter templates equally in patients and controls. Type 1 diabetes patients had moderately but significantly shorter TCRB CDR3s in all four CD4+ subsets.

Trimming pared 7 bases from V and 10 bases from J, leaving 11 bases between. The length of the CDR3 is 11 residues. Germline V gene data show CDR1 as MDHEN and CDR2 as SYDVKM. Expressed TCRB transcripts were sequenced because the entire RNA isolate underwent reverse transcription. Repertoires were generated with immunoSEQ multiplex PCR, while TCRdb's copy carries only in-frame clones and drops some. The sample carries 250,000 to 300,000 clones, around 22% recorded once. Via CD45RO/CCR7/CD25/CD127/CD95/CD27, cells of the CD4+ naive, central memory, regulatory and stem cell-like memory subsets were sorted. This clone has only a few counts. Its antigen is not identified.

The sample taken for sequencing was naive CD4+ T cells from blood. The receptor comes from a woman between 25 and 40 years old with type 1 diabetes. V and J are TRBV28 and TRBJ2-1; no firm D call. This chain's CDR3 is CASITEQEQFF. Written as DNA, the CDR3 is TGTGCCAGCATCACCGAACAGGAGCAGTTCTTC.